A single sample gave rise to the 22 T cell receptor beta chains below, sequenced in a study of T cells in localized non-small cell lung cancer. The data were produced by immunoSEQ multiplex PCR, yet TCRdb's version contains in-frame clones alone and is incomplete. The profile covers about 39,000 clones, with more than 75% appearing a single time and less than 35% taken by the ten largest. Material: PBMCs, obtained before any cancer treatment. The receptor set was obtained from a woman aged 40 to 75 with stage II squamous cell lung carcinoma.

The chain recombines TRBV7-6 with TRBJ2-3; D may be TRBD1 (6 bases). The CDR3 runs 20 residues. The V and J ends lost 1 base and 4 bases respectively, with 27 bases between them. CDR1 SGHVS and CDR2 FNYEAQ come from the germline V gene. The CDR3: CASSLEPSRGSQGWADTQYF. CDR3 DNA: TGTGCCAGCAGCTTAGAACCGTCGCGAGGATCACAGGGTTGGGCAGATACGCAGTATTTT. The complete variable domain, with remaining parts taken from reference TRBV7-6 and TRBJ2-3, reads GAGVSQSPRYKVTKRGQDVALRCDPISGHVSLYWYRQALGQGPEFLTYFNYEAQQDKSGLPNDRFSAERPEGSISTLTIQRTEQRDSAMYRCASSLEPSRGSQGWADTQYFGPGTRLTVL.

Ten or more counts support this clone. V usage is TRBV7-9 and J usage is TRBJ2-4; 7 bases match TRBD1. This CDR3 has 13 residues. Germline V gives CDR1 SEHNR, CDR2 FQNEAQ (reference sequence). The ends lost 5 bases at V and 8 bases at J; junction bases unmatched: 6. The CDR3 region is CASSDTGEYIQYF. Here the CDR3 DNA reads TGTGCCAGCAGCGATACAGGGGAATACATTCAGTACTTC.

V is TRBV19 and J is TRBJ2-5, with TRBD2 matching over 7 bases. There are 15 residues in the CDR3. Trimming cost V 3 bases and J 5 bases; bases outside gene matches: 9. Germline V gene sequence: CDR1 LNHDA, CDR2 SQIVND (reference sequence). CDR3 nucleotide sequence: TGTGCCAGTAGTATCGGGACTACCAGTCAGGAGACCCAGTACTTC. It yields the protein CASSIGTTSQETQYF.

This rearrangement joins TRBV19 to TRBJ2-7; D is perhaps TRBD1 or TRBD2 (5 bases each). CDR1 LNHDA and CDR2 SQIVND come from the germline V gene (reference sequence). V was clipped by 6 bases and J by 7 bases, with 13 bases between them. This CDR3 has 12 residues. The CDR3, as DNA: TGTGCCAGTAGCTTCGGGGCCGCGGAGCAGTACTTC. Translated: CASSFGAAEQYF. Filled out from reference TRBV19 and TRBJ2-7, the complete variable domain reads DGGITQSPKYLFRKEGQNVTLSCEQNLNHDAMYWYRQDPGQGLRLIYYSQIVNDFQKGDIAEGYSVSREKKESFPLTVTSAQKNPTAFYLCASSFGAAEQYFGPGTRLTVT.

The rearrangement uses TRBV29-1 and TRBJ1-2; D is ambiguous. Trimming shortened V by 0 bases and J by 8 bases, and 19 bases separated the two germline ends. The CDR3 totals 15 residues. Per the germline V gene, CDR1 is SQVTM and CDR2 is ANQGSEA. The CDR3 DNA sequence: TGCAGCGTTGAAGATCCCCGGACTCGGCTAGGGGGCTACACCTTC. This codes for CSVEDPRTRLGGYTF.

The chain has TRBV6-5 and TRBJ1-1; TRBD1 agrees at 8 bases. The V and J ends lost 6 bases and 5 bases, in that order; junction bases with no gene match: 11. This CDR3 has 15 residues. The germline CDR1 and CDR2 sequences are MNHEY and SVGAGI. Here the CDR3 reads CASSPGQGYHTEAFF. The CDR3 coding sequence is TGTGCCAGCAGCCCCGGACAGGGCTATCATACTGAAGCTTTCTTT.

This clone was detected only a few times. This chain joins TRBV5-1 and TRBJ1-1; TRBD1 matches 8 bases. Germline values: CDR1 SGHRS, CDR2 YFSETQ. The CDR3 runs 14 residues. The ends lost 3 bases at V and 4 bases at J; junction bases unmatched: 5. For the CDR3, the DNA is TGCGCCAGCAGCTCCCGACAGGGGAGCACTGAAGCTTTCTTT. It encodes CASSSRQGSTEAFF.

This sequence joins TRBV19 and TRBJ1-5; D not resolved. The CDR3 length is 13 residues. CDR1 and CDR2 from the germline V gene are LNHDA and SQIVND (reference sequence). Trimming pared 5 bases from V and 0 bases from J, leaving 5 bases between. The CDR3 loop is CASSSFSNQPQHF. In DNA, the CDR3 is TGTGCCAGTAGTTCTTTTAGCAATCAGCCCCAGCATTTT.

The chain carries TRBV11-2 and TRBJ2-7, with TRBD2 matching 8 bases. Trimming took 4 bases from V and 7 from J; bases not matched to a gene: 21. The length of the CDR3 is 18 residues. The V gene's germline CDR1 is SGHAT and CDR2 FQNNGV. Here the CDR3 reads CASSSLGRRAGGRNEQYF. CDR3 coding DNA: TGTGCCAGCAGCTCCTTAGGCCGGCGGGCGGGAGGCAGAAATGAGCAGTACTTC.

The V gene is TRBV7-3, the J gene TRBJ1-1; no definite D call. The CDR3 runs to 13 residues. Germline CDR1 and CDR2: SGHTA and FQGTGA. V was clipped by 3 bases and J by 6 bases, with 11 bases between them. CDR3 protein: CASSLNVGSEAFF. The CDR3 coding sequence is TGTGCCAGCAGCTTGAATGTAGGCTCTGAAGCTTTCTTT.

The gene calls are TRBV5-6 and TRBJ2-5; D ambiguous. Trimming took 1 base from V and 5 from J, leaving 9 bases between them. CDR1 is SGHDT and CDR2 is YYEEEE in the germline V gene. The CDR3 is made up of 13 amino acids. Here the CDR3 reads CASSLRGSETQYF. The CDR3 coding sequence is TGTGCCAGCAGCTTGCGCGGTAGTGAGACCCAGTACTTC.

The chain has TRBV25-1 and TRBJ1-5, with D possibly matching TRBD1 (6 bases). The V gene lost 3 bases and the J gene lost 5 bases, with 14 bases spanning the gap. The CDR3 has 15 residues. CDR1 is MGHDK and CDR2 is SYGVNS in the germline V gene. In DNA form, the CDR3 reads TGTGCCAGCAGTGATGACAAGGGGGGCTATCAGCCCCAGCATTTT. This encodes CASSDDKGGYQPQHF.

This chain joins TRBV6-6 and TRBJ1-1; D unresolved. Germline CDR1 and CDR2: MNHNY and SVGAGI (reference sequence). The CDR3 extends over 13 amino acids. The V gene lost 5 bases and the J gene lost 4 bases, with 11 bases spanning the gap. The CDR3 reads CASSDQWFTEAFF. As DNA, the CDR3 is TGTGCCAGCAGTGACCAGTGGTTCACTGAAGCTTTCTTT.

The CDR3: CASSSQFTGRQRPGELFF. CDR3 bases: TGTGCCAGCAGCTCTCAATTTACCGGGAGACAACGACCCGGGGAGCTGTTTTTT. The chain recombines TRBV5-6 with TRBJ2-2; D is perhaps TRBD2 (6 bases). Germline CDR1 reads SGHDT; CDR2 reads YYEEEE. Between the trimmed V and J ends, which lost 3 bases and 6 bases, there was a span of 24 bases. The CDR3 runs to 18 residues. Complete variable domain (other parts from reference TRBV5-6 and TRBJ2-2): DAGVTQSPTHLIKTRGQQVTLRCSPKSGHDTVSWYQQALGQGPQFIFQYYEEEERQRGNFPDRFSGHQFPNYSSELNVNALLLGDSALYLCASSSQFTGRQRPGELFFGEGSRLTVL.

The rearrangement uses TRBV7-3 and TRBJ2-5, with TRBD1 matching over 8 bases. From germline, CDR1 is SGHTA and CDR2 FQGTGA. This CDR3 spans 14 amino acids. V trimming: 6 bases; J trimming: 1 base; junction bases outside the gene matches: 4. In DNA form, the CDR3 reads TGTGCCAGCAGTCCGACAGGGGCCCAAGAGACCCAGTACTTC. Amino acids: CASSPTGAQETQYF.

V and J are TRBV27 and TRBJ2-2; the D gene is possibly TRBD1 (5 bases). V lost 7 bases to trimming and J lost 1 base, with 10 bases between them. CDR1 MNHEY and CDR2 SMNVEV come from the germline V gene (reference sequence). CDR3 length: 14 residues. The DNA of the CDR3 is TGTGCCAGCACGAGACAGCAGAACACCGGGGAGCTGTTTTTT. This codes for CASTRQQNTGELFF.

The chain employs TRBV6-1 and TRBJ1-4; TRBD1 might be the D (5 bases). The CDR3 is 14 residues long. CDR1 is MNHNS and CDR2 is SASEGT in the germline V gene. V lost 7 bases and J lost 4, with 13 bases in between. The CDR3 coding sequence is TGTGCCAGCAAAATCAGGGTCGGTAATGAAAAACTGTTTTTT. Translating gives CASKIRVGNEKLFF.

The V gene is TRBV5-1, the J gene TRBJ2-6; D uncertain. With 2 bases removed from V and 1 base from J, the gap between germline ends came to 7 bases. Germline CDR1 is SGHRS and CDR2 is YFSETQ. This CDR3 contains 15 residues. CDR3 in amino acids: CASSFLGSGANVLTF. The CDR3 DNA sequence: TGCGCCAGCAGCTTCTTAGGATCTGGGGCCAACGTCCTGACTTTC.

The chain recombines TRBV29-1 with TRBJ2-2, with TRBD2 matching 7 bases. V lost 6 bases and J lost 4; bases outside the gene matches: 8. CDR3 length: 14 residues. Germline V gene sequence: CDR1 SQVTM, CDR2 ANQGSEA. The CDR3 nucleotides read TGCAGCGTCGATGGGGGGGGAGTCACCGGGGAGCTGTTTTTT. Amino acid sequence: CSVDGGGVTGELFF.

The rearrangement uses TRBV6-5 and TRBJ1-2; maybe TRBD1 (6 bases). Germline assignment: CDR1 MNHEY and CDR2 SVGAGI. The CDR3 runs to 15 residues. Between the trimmed V and J ends, which lost 0 bases and 8 bases, there was a span of 16 bases. This CDR3 is CASSYSSGRGSGYTF. CDR3 bases: TGTGCCAGCAGTTACTCGAGCGGCAGGGGTAGCGGCTACACCTTC.

V gene TRBV6-6 combines with J gene TRBJ1-3; D remains ambiguous. Germline V lookup: CDR1 MNHNY, CDR2 SVGAGI (reference sequence). The V gene lost 4 bases and the J gene lost 2 bases, with 9 bases spanning the gap. This CDR3 is built from 14 residues. The chain's CDR3 is CASSLEEAGNTIYF. The DNA of the CDR3 is TGTGCCAGCAGTTTAGAGGAAGCTGGAAACACCATATATTTT.

The chain links TRBV14 to TRBJ1-6; D is uncertain. Trimming pared 4 bases from V and 16 bases from J, leaving 20 bases between. The CDR3 spans 14 residues. Germline lookup yields CDR1 SGHDN and CDR2 FVKESK. CDR3 nucleotide sequence: TGTGCCAGCAGCCTAAAAAAGGGAGAAGGGATACTCCACTTT. Encoded protein: CASSLKKGEGILHF.